This TCR beta chain stems from a study of T cells in Graves' hyperthyroidism and ophthalmopathy. The CDR3 spans 17 residues. Germline V gene data show CDR1 as DFQATT and CDR2 as SNEGSKA (reference sequence). V shed 2 bases and J shed 3 bases, with 23 bases lying between them. Ten or more counts support this clonotype. The investigators amplified TCR beta CDR3 regions from RNA transcripts. With the HTBI primer set, the TCR CDR3 went through a first round of RT-PCR. TCRdb itself ran the multiplex PCR reads through MiXCR, one entry per CDR3 protein. The table records approximately 700,000 distinct CDR3 sequences, about a sixth of them present only once.

The sample consisted of blood. The receptor comes from a man aged 18 to 29 with Graves' hyperthyroidism. The rearrangement uses TRBV20-1 and TRBJ2-7; D is possibly TRBD2 (5 bases). CDR3 loop: CSARPQRVAQEVYEQYF. The CDR3 coding sequence is TGCAGTGCTAGACCCCAAAGGGTGGCGCAGGAGGTCTACGAGCAGTACTTC.